A single sample gave rise to the 24 T cell receptor beta chains below, sequenced in a study of identical twins (dated by TCRdb to between 2015 and 2016). The library was prepared using 5' RACE. The sequencing machine was an Illumina HiSeq 2000. TCRdb itself trimmed the public reads at Q25 with fastp, ran MiXCR and retained productive beta chains. Each CDR3 protein appears once, grouped with its most common genes and DNA. This sample lists roughly 1,500,000 distinct CDR3 sequences; under 35% were detected once. The leading ten clones occupy under 0.35% of the sample. Input material: cord blood. These receptors all come from a newborn girl in good health.

The chain recombines TRBV6-2 or TRBV6-3 with TRBJ2-2, with D tentatively TRBD1 or TRBD2 (5 bases each). The length of the CDR3 is 14 residues. The V and J ends lost 6 bases and 6 bases respectively, with 14 bases between them. Per germline, CDR1 MNHEY and CDR2 SVGEGT. CDR3 residues: CASRGTPAAGELFF. In DNA, the CDR3 is TGTGCCAGCAGAGGGACCCCTGCTGCCGGGGAGCTGTTTTTT.

This clonotype appeared a few times. The gene calls are TRBV3-1 and TRBJ2-1; D may match TRBD1 or TRBD2 (5 bases each). Germline V gene sequence: CDR1 LGHDT, CDR2 YNNKEL (reference sequence). V gave up 4 bases and J gave up 5 bases, with 15 bases separating them. The CDR3 has 15 amino acids. The CDR3 spells CASSRLTGAHNEQFF. The CDR3 DNA is TGTGCCAGCAGCCGACTAACCGGGGCACACAATGAGCAGTTCTTC.

The genes are TRBV30 and TRBJ1-2; TRBD1 might be the D (5 bases). The CDR3 is 14 residues long. Trimming left V 3 bases short and J 1 base short, with 12 bases between. Germline CDR1 GTSNPN, CDR2 SVGIG (reference sequence). The CDR3 reads CAWSGGGVNYGYTF. CDR3 bases: TGTGCCTGGAGCGGGGGAGGAGTTAACTATGGCTACACCTTC.

This clonotype was observed a few times. The rearrangement uses TRBV7-9 and TRBJ2-7; 9 bases match TRBD2. The trim removed 5 bases at V and 0 bases at J, leaving 8 bases unmatched. The CDR3 is 16 residues long. Germline CDR1 and CDR2: SEHNR and FQNEAQ (reference sequence). Here the CDR3 reads CASSTLSGRTSYEQYF. Written as DNA, the CDR3 is TGTGCCAGCAGCACACTTAGCGGGAGAACCTCCTACGAGCAGTACTTC.

This clonotype was seen only a few times. The genes are TRBV18 and TRBJ2-1; D unclear. Germline loops: CDR1 KGHSH, CDR2 LQKENI. V lost 8 bases, J lost 5 bases, and 13 bases lay in between. This CDR3 is 13 amino acids long. The CDR3 DNA sequence: TGTGCCAGCCGCGTGGTCCGAGACAATGAGCAGTTCTTC. Translating it yields CASRVVRDNEQFF.

This clonotype has at least ten counts. The chain employs TRBV10-3 and TRBJ2-7; weak D call: TRBD1 (5 bases). Germline lookup yields CDR1 ENHRY and CDR2 SYGVKD. V was pared by 4 bases and J by 2 bases, with 6 bases between. The CDR3 has 12 residues. CDR3 DNA: TGTGCCATCAGTGGGACAACCTACGAGCAGTACTTC. Encoded protein: CAISGTTYEQYF.

The chain links TRBV7-2 to TRBJ2-1; the D is unclear. CDR3 size: 11 residues. Per the germline V gene, CDR1 is SGHTA and CDR2 is FQGNSA. Deletions cut 5 bases from V and 12 bases from J, with 11 bases between. Here the CDR3 DNA reads TGTGCCAGCAGCCCCGTACGATGGCAGTTCTTC. This sequence encodes CASSPVRWQFF. Complete variable domain (other parts from reference TRBV7-2 and TRBJ2-1): GAGVSQSPSNKVTEKGKDVELRCDPISGHTALYWYRQSLGQGLEFLIYFQGNSAPDKSGLPSDRFSAERTGGSVSTLTIQRTQQEDSAVYLCASSPVRWQFFGPGTRLTVL.

The rearrangement joins TRBV4-1 to TRBJ2-1; 14 positions agree with TRBD2. Germline V CDR1 and CDR2: MGHRA, YSYEKL. This CDR3 region has 19 residues. V shed 1 base, J shed 0 bases, and the junction held 5 bases outside the gene matches. DNA of the CDR3: TGCGCCAGCAGCCAAGGGACTAGCGGGGGGACTATCTCCTACAATGAGCAGTTCTTC. This translates into CASSQGTSGGTISYNEQFF.

The chain is built from TRBV12-3 or TRBV12-4 and TRBJ2-5, with D tentatively TRBD2 (5 bases). This CDR3 spans 14 amino acids. V was clipped by 5 bases and J by 11 bases, with 21 bases between them. CDR3 DNA sequence: TGTGCCAGCAGTCCAACCCCCTTTCTTAGGGAGCAGTACTTC. This gives the protein CASSPTPFLREQYF.

CDR3 sequence reads: CSVESEERSGELFF. CDR3 DNA: TGCAGCGTTGAATCGGAGGAGCGGTCCGGGGAGCTGTTTTTT. This chain uses TRBV29-1 with TRBJ2-2, with D perhaps TRBD2 (5 bases). Germline V CDR1 and CDR2: SQVTM, ANQGSEA. V was pared by 2 bases and J by 6 bases, with 13 bases between. This CDR3 is built from 14 residues.

The chain carries TRBV20-1 and TRBJ2-3; 9 nucleotides align to TRBD1. V lost 3 bases and J lost 5; bases outside the gene matches: 9. The CDR3 extends over 15 amino acids. Per the germline V gene, CDR1 is DFQATT and CDR2 is SNEGSKA (reference sequence). CDR3 sequence: CSARGYRGRGDTQYF. The CDR3 coding sequence is TGCAGTGCTAGGGGGTACAGGGGGCGGGGAGATACGCAGTATTTT.

J is TRBJ2-1 and V is TRBV5-1, with 8 positions matching TRBD1. Looked up from germline, CDR1 is SGHRS and CDR2 is YFSETQ. This CDR3 is built from 15 residues. V dropped 4 bases and J dropped 5; count of bases not matched to a gene: 8. The CDR3 DNA follows: TGCGCCAGCAGCCACCCGGACAGGGTAGACAATGAGCAGTTCTTC. Translating it yields CASSHPDRVDNEQFF.

The V and J genes are TRBV3-1 and TRBJ2-7, with a weak D call TRBD2 (6 bases). Trimming shortened V by 1 base and J by 3 bases, and 19 bases separated the two germline ends. From germline, CDR1 is LGHDT and CDR2 YNNKEL (reference sequence). This CDR3 has 17 residues. The CDR3 nucleotides are TGTGCCAGCAGCCAAGGGGGCGGGGCAGCCCTTCTCTACGAGCAGTACTTC. Its protein is CASSQGGGAALLYEQYF.

This clonotype was counted a few times. This chain links TRBV20-1 with TRBJ2-1; D gene uncertain. The V gene lost 6 bases and the J gene lost 4 bases, with 13 bases spanning the gap. Germline V gene data show CDR1 as DFQATT and CDR2 as SNEGSKA (reference sequence). This CDR3 region has 13 residues. CDR3 bases: TGCAGTGCCGCGGCGAGCTTATACAATGAGCAGTTCTTC. Translating it yields CSAAASLYNEQFF.

This clonotype was seen only a few times. V usage is TRBV10-3 and J usage is TRBJ2-5; TRBD2 is a possible D gene (6 bases). CDR1 ENHRY and CDR2 SYGVKD come from the germline V gene. V was shortened by 5 bases and J by 0 bases, with 10 bases between the two germline ends. This CDR3 spans 14 amino acids. The CDR3 spells CAISPGTYQETQYF. DNA for the CDR3: TGTGCCATCAGTCCCGGGACTTACCAAGAGACCCAGTACTTC.

The gene calls are TRBV28 and TRBJ2-5, with TRBD2 matching 7 bases. J gave up 11 bases and V 4 bases, and 13 bases lay outside the gene matches. The CDR3 is 14 amino acids. Germline-derived CDR1 and CDR2 are MDHEN and SYDVKM. The CDR3 sequence is CASSSPVLGGKQYF. The CDR3 DNA follows: TGTGCCAGCAGTTCCCCAGTACTGGGGGGGAAGCAGTACTTC. Based on the CDR3 plus reference TRBV28 and TRBJ2-5, the full variable domain is DVKVTQSSRYLVKRTGEKVFLECVQDMDHENMFWYRQDPGLGLRLIYFSYDVKMKEKGDIPEGYSVSREKKERFSLILESASTNQTSMYLCASSSPVLGGKQYFGPGTRLLVL.

This clonotype was seen ten or more times. V usage is TRBV7-2 and J usage is TRBJ2-7; D gene unclear. The CDR3 consists of 11 residues. The V gene lost 2 bases and the J gene lost 6 bases, with 5 bases spanning the gap. Germline CDR1 and CDR2: SGHTA and FQGNSA. The CDR3 region has the DNA TGTGCCAGCAGCTTATTCGGCGAGCAGTACTTC. The encoded protein is CASSLFGEQYF.

The rearrangement links TRBV12-5 to TRBJ1-1; maybe TRBD1 (6 bases). CDR1 and CDR2 from the germline V gene are LGHNT and FRNRAP. This CDR3 has 16 amino acids. With 0 bases removed from V and 2 bases from J, the gap between germline ends came to 13 bases. The CDR3 reads CASGLVLNRVNTEAFF. CDR3 nucleotide sequence: TGTGCTAGTGGTTTGGTACTTAACAGGGTAAACACTGAAGCTTTCTTT.

The sample holds a few counts of this clonotype. The rearrangement uses TRBV4-2 and TRBJ1-2; D is ambiguous. This CDR3 has 15 residues. V dropped 0 bases and J dropped 2 bases, with 10 bases sitting between them. The V gene's germline CDR1 is LGHNA and CDR2 YNFKEQ. The CDR3: CASSQDHVANYGYTF. The CDR3 DNA reads as TGTGCCAGCAGCCAAGATCACGTAGCAAACTATGGCTACACCTTC.

This clonotype was detected ten times or more. The gene calls are TRBV5-1 and TRBJ2-7; the D gene is possibly TRBD1 (5 bases). The germline gives CDR1 SGHRS, CDR2 YFSETQ. Trimming removed 7 bases at V and 0 bases at J, with 14 bases between. This CDR3 comprises 14 residues. The CDR3 DNA reads TGCGCCAGCCCCAATCAGGGTCCCTCCTACGAGCAGTACTTC. Encoded protein: CASPNQGPSYEQYF.

The CDR3 protein is CASSQHPGLPIPRPANTEAFF. In nucleotides, the CDR3 is TGTGCCAGCAGCCAACACCCGGGACTGCCAATACCCCGTCCCGCGAACACTGAAGCTTTCTTT. The V and J genes are TRBV4-2 and TRBJ1-1; maybe TRBD1 (5 bases). The CDR3 loop spans 21 amino acids. V lost 2 bases and J 1 base, leaving 29 bases between the germline ends. Looked up from germline, CDR1 is LGHNA and CDR2 is YNFKEQ.

This clonotype was seen only a few times. CDR3 sequence: CASSLAGFEKLFF. The CDR3 DNA reads as TGTGCCAGCAGCTTGGCAGGGTTTGAAAAACTGTTTTTT. The rearrangement uses TRBV5-5 and TRBJ1-4; a weak D match, TRBD1 (5 bases). CDR3 length: 13 amino acids. In germline, CDR1 is SGHKS, CDR2 YYEKEE (reference sequence). V lost 0 bases, J lost 7 bases, and 7 bases lay in between.

This CDR3 reads CASSLSGTGDYEQYF. The CDR3 DNA is TGTGCCAGCAGTTTATCTGGGACAGGTGACTACGAGCAGTACTTC. This rearrangement joins TRBV27 to TRBJ2-7; TRBD1 aligns across 8 bases. Germline loops: CDR1 MNHEY, CDR2 SMNVEV (reference sequence). Trimming took 0 bases from V and 3 from J; bases not matched to a gene: 4. This CDR3 is 15 amino acids long.

This clonotype was counted only a few times. This CDR3 reads CASSVASGRADTQYF. CDR3 coding DNA: TGTGCCAGCAGCGTAGCTAGCGGGAGGGCAGATACGCAGTATTTT. The chain recombines TRBV9 with TRBJ2-3; TRBD2 matches 12 bases. Germline V gene data show CDR1 as SGDLS and CDR2 as YYNGEE. This CDR3 has 15 amino acids. V lost 0 bases to trimming and J lost 4 bases; unmatched junction nucleotides: 0.